This TCR beta chain was retrieved from a study of T cells in tumors after PD-1 blockade. Study-wide context: A subset received ongoing vismodegib 150 mg daily alongside anti-PD-1 therapy.

CDR3 length equals 14 residues. The V gene end was trimmed by 4 bases and the J gene end by 3 bases; junction bases not matched to a gene: 6. Germline assignment: CDR1 SGHRS and CDR2 YFSETQ. Only in-frame clones appear in the TCRdb table, and some are missing; sequencing was by immunoSEQ multiplex PCR. This sample yields around 46,000 clones, of which 75% to 80% are seen a single time; about a sixth belongs to the top ten. This receptor was obtained from a human donor with basal cell carcinoma. Specimen: PBMCs, collected before anti-PD-1 treatment. The chain carries TRBV5-1 and TRBJ2-7; 8 nucleotides match TRBD1. CDR3 protein: CASSGQGLNYEQYF. The CDR3 coding sequence is TGCGCCAGCAGCGGACAGGGTTTAAACTACGAGCAGTACTTC.